A selection of T cell receptor beta chains follows, all from one sample in a study of T cell changes during pregnancy in multiple sclerosis. The repertoire was sequenced with immunoSEQ multiplex PCR; TCRdb's copy has only in-frame clones and lacks some. Altogether about 67,000 clones are present, about 91% being singletons, with the ten largest covering approximately 2.5%. The specimen was peripheral blood, collected in the first trimester of pregnancy. The receptors were gathered from a female donor with multiple sclerosis, enrolled in a pregnancy study. The CDR3 runs from the conserved cysteine through the conserved F or W. Fields, in order: J gene, clone size, D gene, V gene, CDR3 protein, CDR3 DNA. A D gene is named only where the DNA matches it firmly. Size tells how often a clone was seen (once, few, many) or the class of an expanded clone, and some rows leave it out.

j_gene: TRBJ2-2; abundance: .; d_gene: TRBD2; v_gene: TRBV5-8; CDR3aa: CASSFQGGSGAVTGELFF; CDR3nt: TGTGCCAGCAGCTTCCAAGGTGGTAGCGGGGCGGTCACCGGGGAGCTGTTTTTT
j_gene: TRBJ1-4; abundance: .; d_gene: .; v_gene: TRBV10-3; CDR3aa: CAIIFDRSGEKLFF; CDR3nt: TGTGCCATCATTTTCGACAGGTCAGGAGAAAAACTGTTTTTT
j_gene: TRBJ1-5; abundance: few; d_gene: TRBD1; v_gene: TRBV6-1; CDR3aa: CASLTGAPNQPQHF; CDR3nt: TGTGCCAGCCTGACAGGGGCCCCAAATCAGCCCCAGCATTTT
j_gene: TRBJ2-1; abundance: once; d_gene: TRBD1; v_gene: TRBV7-4; CDR3aa: CASSLAGTDRGWYEQFF; CDR3nt: TGTGCCAGCAGCTTAGCAGGTACGGACAGGGGGTGGTATGAGCAGTTCTTC
j_gene: TRBJ1-1; abundance: .; d_gene: .; v_gene: TRBV2; CDR3aa: CASRWGGLRDTEAFF; CDR3nt: TGTGCCAGCAGATGGGGGGGGCTGCGGGACACTGAAGCTTTCTTT
j_gene: TRBJ1-1; abundance: .; d_gene: .; v_gene: TRBV19; CDR3aa: CASSREGGPTEAFF; CDR3nt: TGTGCCAGTAGTAGAGAAGGTGGGCCCACTGAAGCTTTCTTT
j_gene: TRBJ2-3; abundance: .; d_gene: TRBD2; v_gene: TRBV5-1; CDR3aa: CASSLDLAGKGTQYF; CDR3nt: TGCGCCAGCAGCCTAGACCTAGCGGGGAAGGGGACGCAGTATTTT
j_gene: TRBJ1-1; abundance: .; d_gene: .; v_gene: TRBV27; CDR3aa: CASNLGAGRDTEAFF; CDR3nt: TGTGCCAGCAACCTTGGGGCAGGGAGGGACACTGAAGCTTTCTTT
j_gene: TRBJ2-7; abundance: .; d_gene: .; v_gene: TRBV6-7; CDR3aa: CASSPGAYEQYF; CDR3nt: TGTGCCAGCAGCCCCGGGGCCTACGAGCAGTACTTC
j_gene: TRBJ2-5; abundance: .; d_gene: .; v_gene: TRBV28; CDR3aa: CASSLGGNQETQYF; CDR3nt: TGTGCCAGCAGTTTGGGCGGGAACCAAGAGACCCAGTACTTC
j_gene: TRBJ2-6; abundance: .; d_gene: .; v_gene: TRBV5-5; CDR3aa: CASSLTASGANVLTF; CDR3nt: TGTGCCAGCAGCTTAACAGCCTCTGGGGCCAACGTCCTGACTTTC
j_gene: TRBJ1-6; abundance: .; d_gene: .; v_gene: TRBV7-3; CDR3aa: CASSLTGRVESPLHF; CDR3nt: TGTGCCAGCAGCTTAACCGGCAGGGTAGAATCACCCCTCCACTTT
j_gene: TRBJ1-4; abundance: .; d_gene: .; v_gene: TRBV6-1; CDR3aa: CASQDRRHEKLFF; CDR3nt: TGTGCCAGCCAGGACAGAAGACATGAAAAACTGTTTTTT
j_gene: TRBJ2-2; abundance: .; d_gene: .; v_gene: TRBV7-2; CDR3aa: CASSPQVRSGTGELFF; CDR3nt: TGTGCCAGCAGCCCCCAGGTTAGGAGCGGAACCGGGGAGCTGTTTTTT
j_gene: TRBJ1-2; abundance: .; d_gene: TRBD1; v_gene: TRBV10-3; CDR3aa: CAISAGTGQNGYTF; CDR3nt: TGTGCCATCAGTGCCGGGACAGGACAAAATGGCTACACCTTC
j_gene: TRBJ2-7; abundance: .; d_gene: TRBD2; v_gene: TRBV7-6; CDR3aa: CASSLRREGGTYEQYF; CDR3nt: TGTGCCAGCAGCCTAAGGCGGGAGGGGGGAACCTACGAGCAGTACTTC
j_gene: TRBJ2-5; abundance: few; d_gene: TRBD1; v_gene: TRBV5-6; CDR3aa: CASSLNRGPLWYQETQYF; CDR3nt: TGTGCCAGCAGCCTCAACAGGGGGCCCCTCTGGTACCAAGAGACCCAGTACTTC
j_gene: TRBJ2-1; abundance: .; d_gene: .; v_gene: TRBV28; CDR3aa: CASTGGANNEQFF; CDR3nt: TGTGCCAGCACGGGGGGCGCGAACAATGAGCAGTTCTTC
j_gene: TRBJ1-5; abundance: .; d_gene: .; v_gene: TRBV5-4; CDR3aa: CASSLGGDQPQHF; CDR3nt: TGTGCCAGCAGCTTAGGGGGGGATCAGCCCCAGCATTTT
j_gene: TRBJ1-3; abundance: once; d_gene: TRBD1; v_gene: TRBV7-3; CDR3aa: CASSSGGTSGNTIYF; CDR3nt: TGTGCCAGCAGCTCAGGGGGCACCTCTGGAAACACCATATATTTT
j_gene: TRBJ2-7; abundance: few; d_gene: TRBD2; v_gene: TRBV7-8; CDR3aa: CASSRTSGSRSSYEQYF; CDR3nt: TGTGCCAGCAGCCGGACTAGCGGGAGTCGCAGCTCCTACGAGCAGTACTTC
j_gene: TRBJ2-7; abundance: .; d_gene: TRBD2; v_gene: TRBV27; CDR3aa: CAAGGGSYEQYF; CDR3nt: TGTGCTGCGGGGGGGGGCTCCTACGAGCAGTACTTC
j_gene: TRBJ2-4; abundance: .; d_gene: .; v_gene: TRBV19; CDR3aa: CASTPRPGGNIQYF; CDR3nt: TGTGCCAGTACCCCAAGGCCAGGGGGGAACATTCAGTACTTC
j_gene: TRBJ1-5; abundance: .; d_gene: .; v_gene: TRBV7-2; CDR3aa: CASSLVEQGNQPQHF; CDR3nt: TGTGCCAGCAGCTTAGTCGAACAGGGCAATCAGCCCCAGCATTTT
j_gene: TRBJ2-2; abundance: .; d_gene: TRBD2; v_gene: TRBV7-8; CDR3aa: CASSSSVRPTSGGTGELFF; CDR3nt: TGTGCCAGCAGCTCGTCCGTTAGGCCGACTAGCGGGGGGACCGGGGAGCTGTTTTTT
j_gene: TRBJ2-3; abundance: .; d_gene: .; v_gene: TRBV6-1; CDR3aa: CASTLPFRDGNTQYF; CDR3nt: TGTGCCAGCACACTACCTTTCCGGGATGGAAATACGCAGTATTTT
j_gene: TRBJ2-7; abundance: .; d_gene: TRBD2; v_gene: TRBV28; CDR3aa: CASSLGLAGAGYEQYF; CDR3nt: TGTGCCAGCAGTTTAGGCCTAGCGGGGGCTGGCTACGAGCAGTACTTC
j_gene: TRBJ1-3; abundance: .; d_gene: .; v_gene: TRBV10-3; CDR3aa: CAISPGRGGNTIYF; CDR3nt: TGTGCCATCAGCCCGGGGAGGGGTGGAAACACCATATATTTT
j_gene: TRBJ2-6; abundance: .; d_gene: TRBD2; v_gene: TRBV9; CDR3aa: CASSVGLAGGKADSGANVLTF; CDR3nt: TGTGCCAGCAGCGTAGGACTAGCGGGGGGTAAGGCGGACTCTGGGGCCAACGTCCTGACTTTC
j_gene: TRBJ2-3; abundance: .; d_gene: TRBD2; v_gene: TRBV28; CDR3aa: CASSRPLAGAADTQYF; CDR3nt: TGTGCCAGCAGCCGTCCCCTAGCGGGAGCTGCAGATACGCAGTATTTT
j_gene: TRBJ2-7; abundance: .; d_gene: TRBD1; v_gene: TRBV5-1; CDR3aa: CASSWDRVNSYEQYF; CDR3nt: TGCGCCAGCAGCTGGGACAGGGTAAACTCCTACGAGCAGTACTTC
j_gene: TRBJ1-1; abundance: .; d_gene: .; v_gene: TRBV6-5; CDR3aa: CASSFASGTMNTEAFF; CDR3nt: TGTGCCAGCAGTTTCGCCTCCGGGACTATGAACACTGAAGCTTTCTTT
j_gene: TRBJ2-1; abundance: once; d_gene: .; v_gene: TRBV23-1; CDR3aa: CASSQTGPNEQFF; CDR3nt: TGCGCCAGCAGTCAAACAGGTCCCAATGAGCAGTTCTTC
j_gene: TRBJ1-3; abundance: .; d_gene: .; v_gene: TRBV28; CDR3aa: CASSLRWGQGNTIYF; CDR3nt: TGTGCCAGCAGCTTAAGGTGGGGGCAGGGAAACACCATATATTTT
j_gene: TRBJ2-4; abundance: .; d_gene: TRBD1; v_gene: TRBV5-6; CDR3aa: CASSLSPGGAQYF; CDR3nt: TGTGCCAGCAGCTTGTCGCCAGGGGGTGCTCAGTACTTC
j_gene: TRBJ2-2; abundance: .; d_gene: TRBD1; v_gene: TRBV5-1; CDR3aa: CASSPATGGGTGELFF; CDR3nt: TGCGCCAGCAGCCCCGCGACAGGGGGGGGGACCGGGGAGCTGTTTTTT
j_gene: TRBJ2-2; abundance: .; d_gene: .; v_gene: TRBV2; CDR3aa: CASSGDSLAGELFF; CDR3nt: TGTGCCAGCAGTGGAGACAGTTTGGCCGGGGAGCTGTTTTTT
j_gene: TRBJ2-3; abundance: .; d_gene: .; v_gene: TRBV18; CDR3aa: CASSPTTSTDTQYF; CDR3nt: TGTGCCAGCTCACCGACGACTAGCACAGATACGCAGTATTTT
j_gene: TRBJ2-7; abundance: .; d_gene: .; v_gene: TRBV4-1; CDR3aa: CASSLEGGAEVQYF; CDR3nt: TGCGCCAGCAGCCTCGAGGGCGGAGCCGAGGTTCAGTACTTC
j_gene: TRBJ1-1; abundance: .; d_gene: .; v_gene: TRBV4-1; CDR3aa: CASSLQGSNTEAFF; CDR3nt: TGCGCCAGCAGCCTCCAGGGCAGTAACACTGAAGCTTTCTTT
j_gene: TRBJ2-7; abundance: once; d_gene: TRBD2; v_gene: TRBV7-8; CDR3aa: CASSRSGSTSYEQYF; CDR3nt: TGTGCCAGCAGCAGGAGCGGGAGTACCTCCTACGAGCAGTACTTC
j_gene: TRBJ1-3; abundance: .; d_gene: .; v_gene: TRBV5-1; CDR3aa: CASSLDGGVSGNTIYF; CDR3nt: TGCGCCAGCAGCTTGGATGGGGGGGTCTCTGGAAACACCATATATTTT
j_gene: TRBJ2-6; abundance: .; d_gene: .; v_gene: TRBV29-1; CDR3aa: CSVDEVSGANVLTF; CDR3nt: TGCAGCGTTGATGAGGTCTCTGGGGCCAACGTCCTGACTTTC